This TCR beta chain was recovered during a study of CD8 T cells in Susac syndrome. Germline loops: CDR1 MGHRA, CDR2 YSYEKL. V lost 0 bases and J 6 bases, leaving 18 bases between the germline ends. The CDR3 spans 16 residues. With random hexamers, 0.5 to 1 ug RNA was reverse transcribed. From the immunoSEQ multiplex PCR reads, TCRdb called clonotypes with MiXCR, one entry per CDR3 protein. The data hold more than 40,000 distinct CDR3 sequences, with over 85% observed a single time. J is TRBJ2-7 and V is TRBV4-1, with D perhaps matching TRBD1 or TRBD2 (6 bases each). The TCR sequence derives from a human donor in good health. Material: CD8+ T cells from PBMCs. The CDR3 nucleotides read TGCGCCAGCAGCCAAGATGGGGGGCTAGGTTTGGGCGAGCAGTACTTC. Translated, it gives CASSQDGGLGLGEQYF.